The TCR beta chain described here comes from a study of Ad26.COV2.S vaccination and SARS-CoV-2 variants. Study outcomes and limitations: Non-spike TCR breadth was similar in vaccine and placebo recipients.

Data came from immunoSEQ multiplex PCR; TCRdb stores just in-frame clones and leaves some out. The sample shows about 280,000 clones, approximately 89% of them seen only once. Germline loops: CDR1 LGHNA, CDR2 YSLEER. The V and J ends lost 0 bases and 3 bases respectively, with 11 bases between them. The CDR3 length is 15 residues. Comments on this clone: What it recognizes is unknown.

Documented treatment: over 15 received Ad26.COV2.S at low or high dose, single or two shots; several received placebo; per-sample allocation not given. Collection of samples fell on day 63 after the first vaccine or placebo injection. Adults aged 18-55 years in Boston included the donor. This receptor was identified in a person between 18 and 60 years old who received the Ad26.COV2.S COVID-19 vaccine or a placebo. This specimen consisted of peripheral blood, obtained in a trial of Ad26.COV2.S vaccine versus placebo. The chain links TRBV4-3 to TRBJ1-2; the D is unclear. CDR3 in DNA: TGCGCCAGCAGCCAAGACAGTCCTTCGTACTATGGCTACACCTTC. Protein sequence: CASSQDSPSYYGYTF.